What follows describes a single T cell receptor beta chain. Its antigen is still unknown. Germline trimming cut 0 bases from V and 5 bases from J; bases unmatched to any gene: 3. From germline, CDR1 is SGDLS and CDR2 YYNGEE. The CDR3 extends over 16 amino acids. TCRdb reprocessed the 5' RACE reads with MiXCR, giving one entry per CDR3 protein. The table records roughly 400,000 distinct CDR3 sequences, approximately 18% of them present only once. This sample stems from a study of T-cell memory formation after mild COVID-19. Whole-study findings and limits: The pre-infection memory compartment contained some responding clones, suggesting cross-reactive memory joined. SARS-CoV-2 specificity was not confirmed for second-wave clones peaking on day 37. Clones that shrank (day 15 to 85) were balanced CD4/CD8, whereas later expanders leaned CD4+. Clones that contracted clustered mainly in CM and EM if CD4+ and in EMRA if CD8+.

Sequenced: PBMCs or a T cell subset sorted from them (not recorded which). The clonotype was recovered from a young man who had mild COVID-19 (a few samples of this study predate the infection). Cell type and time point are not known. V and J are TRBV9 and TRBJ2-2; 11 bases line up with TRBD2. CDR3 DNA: TGTGCCAGCAGCGTAGACCCTAGCGGGGGGACCGGGGAGCTGTTTTTT. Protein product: CASSVDPSGGTGELFF.